The 17 T cell receptor beta chains presented below share a single source sample, sequenced in a study of vaccination and CD4 T cells after COVID-19. Cultured CD4+ T cells had their DNA profiled by the Oncomine TCR Beta short-read assay. Genomic DNA was extracted from cultured CD4+ T cells. Using its own MiXCR run on the PCR reads, TCRdb lists one record per CDR3 protein. The repertoire holds about 9,400 distinct CDR3 sequences, with roughly a third as singletons. The treatment is: approximately 9-day PBMC culture with coronavirus spike peptide pools or control peptides (ViraFEST assay). Collection of the unexposed donor's CD4+ T cells took place before the COVID-19 pandemic (2011-2018). Antigen specificity for these receptors is unknown. Sequencing was done on a sample of CD4+ T cells from blood, cultured in vitro. The receptors come from a human donor in good health.

This chain uses TRBV6-1 with TRBJ2-1, with D unresolved. Looked up from germline, CDR1 is MNHNS and CDR2 is SASEGT. The CDR3 runs 13 residues. V was clipped by 6 bases and J by 3 bases, with 9 bases between them. The chain's CDR3 is CASRVYLYNEQFF. CDR3 bases: TGTGCCAGCAGAGTATACCTCTACAATGAGCAGTTCTTC.

This clonotype was found a few times. The genes are TRBV14 and TRBJ2-5; D may correspond to TRBD1 or TRBD2 (5 bases each). The germline V gene encodes CDR1 SGHDN and CDR2 FVKESK. Trimming removed 2 bases from V and 2 bases from J, with 12 bases in between. The CDR3 is 15 residues long. CDR3 in DNA: TGTGCCAGCAGCCAACGTCTTGGGGGACAAGAGACCCAGTACTTC. Protein: CASSQRLGGQETQYF.

V is TRBV4-2 and J is TRBJ2-7; 7 nucleotides agree with TRBD2. Germline V gives CDR1 LGHNA, CDR2 YNFKEQ. V was pared by 0 bases and J by 2 bases, with 4 bases of the junction left unmatched. The CDR3 has 15 amino acids. CDR3 in amino acids: CASSQDPSGPYEQYF. Here the CDR3 DNA reads TGTGCCAGCAGCCAAGATCCTAGCGGTCCCTACGAGCAGTACTTC.

This clonotype was found a few times. The CDR3 bases are TGCGCCAGCAGCTGGAATAGCGGGAGCAACGAGCAGTACTTC. Translated: CASSWNSGSNEQYF. The V gene is TRBV5-1, the J gene TRBJ2-7; 9 bases line up with TRBD2. The trim removed 3 bases at V and 5 bases at J, leaving 6 bases unmatched. The germline V gene encodes CDR1 SGHRS and CDR2 YFSETQ. The CDR3 runs to 14 residues. Drawing the rest from reference TRBV5-1 and TRBJ2-7, the complete variable domain is KAGVTQTPRYLIKTRGQQVTLSCSPISGHRSVSWYQQTPGQGLQFLFEYFSETQRNKGNFPGRFSGRQFSNSRSEMNVSTLELGDSALYLCASSWNSGSNEQYFGPGTRLTVT.

V usage is TRBV20-1 and J usage is TRBJ1-6; D remains ambiguous. V dropped 6 bases and J dropped 7 bases, with 10 bases sitting between them. CDR3 length: 12 amino acids. Germline CDR1 DFQATT, CDR2 SNEGSKA (reference sequence). As DNA, the CDR3 is TGCAGTGCACACTTTTTGAATTCACCCCTCCACTTT. Protein product: CSAHFLNSPLHF.

The chain combines TRBV27 with TRBJ2-5, with D uncertain. The CDR3 length is 12 residues. In germline, CDR1 is MNHEY, CDR2 SMNVEV (reference sequence). The CDR3 protein is CPKTISVETQYF. The CDR3 coding sequence is TGTCCTAAGACAATATCCGTAGAGACCCAGTACTTC.

This clonotype was counted between two and nine times. The CDR3 region is CSAAPGTRQETQYF. CDR3 DNA: TGCAGTGCTGCCCCCGGGACTAGACAAGAGACCCAGTACTTC. The J gene is TRBJ2-5, the V gene TRBV20-1; 8 bases fit TRBD2. The CDR3 has 14 amino acids. V lost 5 bases and J lost 2; bases outside the gene matches: 7. Germline V gives CDR1 DFQATT, CDR2 SNEGSKA (reference sequence).

This clonotype turned up a few times. V usage is TRBV19 and J usage is TRBJ1-2; possible D gene TRBD1, 6 bases. This CDR3 spans 15 amino acids. V was pared by 7 bases and J by 6 bases, with 21 bases between. Germline assignment: CDR1 LNHDA and CDR2 SQIVND (reference sequence). This CDR3 reads CASTEIAGTRHGYTF. The CDR3 region has the DNA TGTGCCAGTACTGAAATAGCCGGGACAAGGCATGGCTACACCTTC.

Comments on this clonotype: The junction does not match germline at one end; this may be a read error. The chain carries TRBV28 and TRBJ2-1; TRBD2 aligns across 9 bases. The CDR3 runs to 15 residues. The V gene's germline CDR1 is MDHEN and CDR2 SYDVKM. The DNA for the CDR3 is TGTGCCAGCAGTTTTATCGGGCTAGCGGGATCGACTTGGCTCTTC. Protein: CASSFIGLAGSTWLF.

V gene TRBV2 combines with J gene TRBJ2-3; D not resolved. Looked up from germline, CDR1 is SNHLY and CDR2 is FYNNEI. This CDR3 is built from 15 residues. Trimming took off 4 bases at V and 2 bases at J, with 13 bases between the two ends. CDR3 coding DNA: TGTGCCAGCAGTGCCGATAGCCGCTACACAGATACGCAGTATTTT. Translation gives CASSADSRYTDTQYF. Full variable domain (rest looked up from reference TRBV2 and TRBJ2-3): EPEVTQTPSHQVTQMGQEVILRCVPISNHLYFYWYRQILGQKVEFLVSFYNNEISEKSEIFDDQFSVERPDGSNFTLKIRSTKLEDSAMYFCASSADSRYTDTQYFGPGTRLTVL.

V is TRBV5-4 and J is TRBJ2-7, with 8 bases matching TRBD1. This CDR3 comprises 15 residues. The junction had 10 bases not matched to a gene; V was cut back by 6 bases and J by 2 bases. CDR1 and CDR2 from the germline V gene are SGHNT and YYREEE (reference sequence). This CDR3 is CASTDRGRGPYEQYF. In nucleotides, the CDR3 is TGTGCCAGCACCGACAGGGGCCGGGGCCCCTACGAGCAGTACTTC.

This clonotype was picked up a small number of times. The gene calls are TRBV28 and TRBJ2-5; no clear D gene. Trimming shortened V by 4 bases and J by 4 bases, and 13 bases separated the two germline ends. Germline V gene sequence: CDR1 MDHEN, CDR2 SYDVKM. The CDR3 loop spans 14 amino acids. CDR3 region: CASSSWGNSETQYF. The CDR3 nucleotides are TGTGCCAGCAGTTCTTGGGGTAATTCAGAGACCCAGTACTTC.

This clonotype was counted between two and nine times. The CDR3 reads CASSFISGSSSYNEQFF. The CDR3 region has the DNA TGTGCCAGCAGTTTTATCTCCGGGTCGAGCTCCTACAATGAGCAGTTCTTC. This rearrangement joins TRBV28 to TRBJ2-1; D is uncertain. Germline V gives CDR1 MDHEN, CDR2 SYDVKM. This CDR3 region has 17 residues. Trimming stripped 3 bases from V and 0 bases from J, with 15 bases between. Complete variable domain (other parts from reference TRBV28 and TRBJ2-1): DVKVTQSSRYLVKRTGEKVFLECVQDMDHENMFWYRQDPGLGLRLIYFSYDVKMKEKGDIPEGYSVSREKKERFSLILESASTNQTSMYLCASSFISGSSSYNEQFFGPGTRLTVL.

CDR3 nucleotide sequence: TGTGCCAGCAGTGACGCGGGGAGTAAAGTCGGTACTGAAGCTTTCTTT. Its protein product is CASSDAGSKVGTEAFF. V and J are TRBV6-1 and TRBJ1-1; D uncertain. The V and J ends lost 3 bases and 5 bases respectively, with 19 bases between them. The V gene's germline CDR1 is MNHNS and CDR2 SASEGT. There are 16 residues in the CDR3.

The genes are TRBV19 and TRBJ2-2; D is perhaps TRBD2 (6 bases). Deletions cut 4 bases from V and 2 bases from J, with 17 bases between. Germline V gene sequence: CDR1 LNHDA, CDR2 SQIVND (reference sequence). The CDR3 has 17 residues. In nucleotides, the CDR3 is TGTGCCAGTAGTACTCTGGGCTTAGCGGTTAACACCGGGGAGCTGTTTTTT. Translated, it gives CASSTLGLAVNTGELFF. Drawing the rest from reference TRBV19 and TRBJ2-2, the complete variable domain is DGGITQSPKYLFRKEGQNVTLSCEQNLNHDAMYWYRQDPGQGLRLIYYSQIVNDFQKGDIAEGYSVSREKKESFPLTVTSAQKNPTAFYLCASSTLGLAVNTGELFFGEGSRLTVL.

The chain has TRBV7-2 and TRBJ2-1, with TRBD2 matching over 11 bases. The trim removed 7 bases at V and 7 bases at J, leaving 9 bases unmatched. The CDR3 sequence is 15 residues long. In germline, CDR1 is SGHTA, CDR2 FQGNSA. CDR3 coding DNA: TGTGCCAGCACCCTTAGCGGGAGGGCCGGTAATGAGCAGTTCTTC. Its translation: CASTLSGRAGNEQFF.

The V gene is TRBV12-3 or TRBV12-4, the J gene TRBJ1-5; 9 bases map to TRBD1. CDR3 length: 14 amino acids. V lost 6 bases, J lost 6 bases, and 6 bases stayed unmatched. This CDR3 reads CASSPGQGIQPQHF. CDR3 in DNA: TGTGCCAGCAGCCCGGGACAGGGAATTCAGCCCCAGCATTTT.